This T cell receptor (beta chain) was captured in a study of CD8 T cells in ankylosing spondylitis. Study observations and caveats: The disease-linked clones had a CD8+ phenotype and low blood frequencies. Ankylosing spondylitis blood appeared to be characterized by a TCR beta motif of about 8 highly homologous variants.

CDR1 is MNHNS and CDR2 is SASEGT in the germline V gene. Trimming removed 3 bases at V and 1 base at J, with 10 bases between. The CDR3 runs 15 residues. This clonotype has at least ten counts. The antigen is not known. For TCR beta, libraries came from quantitative 5'-RACE with molecular barcodes. One entry per CDR3 protein results from TCRdb running MiXCR on the 5' RACE reads. The data show a few hundred thousand distinct CDR3 sequences, more than 20% seen once. The specimen was blood, either unsorted or a sorted T cell fraction (not recorded which). This clonotype was obtained from a female donor with ankylosing spondylitis or in good health (not recorded which). The J gene is TRBJ1-5, the V gene TRBV6-1, with D tentatively TRBD1 (6 bases). CDR3 DNA sequence: TGTGCCAGCAGTGACGACAGGTCGAGCAATCAGCCCCAGCATTTT. It is translated as CASSDDRSSNQPQHF.